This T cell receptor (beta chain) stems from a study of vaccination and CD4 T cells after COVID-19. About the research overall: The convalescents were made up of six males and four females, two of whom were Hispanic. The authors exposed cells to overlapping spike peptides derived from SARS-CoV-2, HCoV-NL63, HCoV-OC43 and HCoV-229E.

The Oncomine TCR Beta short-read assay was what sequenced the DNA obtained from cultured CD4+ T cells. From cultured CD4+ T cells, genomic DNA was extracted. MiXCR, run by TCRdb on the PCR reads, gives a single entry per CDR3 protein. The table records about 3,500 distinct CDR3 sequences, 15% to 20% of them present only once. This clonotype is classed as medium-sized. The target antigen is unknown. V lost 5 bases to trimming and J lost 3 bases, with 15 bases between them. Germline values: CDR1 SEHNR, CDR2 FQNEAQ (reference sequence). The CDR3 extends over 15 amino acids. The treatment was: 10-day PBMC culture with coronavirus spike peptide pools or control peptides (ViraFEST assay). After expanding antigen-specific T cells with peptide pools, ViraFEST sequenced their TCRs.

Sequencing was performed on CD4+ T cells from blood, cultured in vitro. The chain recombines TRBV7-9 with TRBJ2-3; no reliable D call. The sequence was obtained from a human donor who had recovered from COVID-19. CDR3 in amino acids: CASSPTAAVTDTQYF. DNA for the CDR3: TGTGCCAGCAGCCCAACGGCGGCGGTTACAGATACGCAGTATTTT.